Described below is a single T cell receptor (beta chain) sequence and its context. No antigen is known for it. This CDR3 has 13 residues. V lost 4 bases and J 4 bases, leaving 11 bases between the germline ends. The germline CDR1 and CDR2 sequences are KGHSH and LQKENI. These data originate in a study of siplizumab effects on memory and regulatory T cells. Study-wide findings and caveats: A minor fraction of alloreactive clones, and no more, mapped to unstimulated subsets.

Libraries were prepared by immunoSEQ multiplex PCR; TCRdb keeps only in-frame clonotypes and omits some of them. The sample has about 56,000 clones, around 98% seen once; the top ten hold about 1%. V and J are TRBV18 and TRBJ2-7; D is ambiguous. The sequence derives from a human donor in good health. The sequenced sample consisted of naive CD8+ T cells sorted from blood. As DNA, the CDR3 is TGTGCCAGCTCACGAACAGACACTTACGAGCAGTACTTC. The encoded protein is CASSRTDTYEQYF.